The present TCR beta chain was sequenced within a study of T cell responses to AZD1222 COVID-19 vaccine. Whole-study findings and limits: With dominance at 160-218 and 743-854, vaccine-associated CD4 TCRs spanned spike. An increase in Spike-specific TCR breadth and depth was observed after two AZD1222 doses.

With regard to this clone: What it binds is not known.

Pooling of second doses given at about 4 or about 12 weeks was done. Germline values: CDR1 WNHNN, CDR2 SYGVQD (reference sequence). The CDR3 sequence is 14 residues long. The V end was cut by 3 bases, the J end by 0 bases, with 6 bases between. The assay was immunoSEQ multiplex PCR, and TCRdb's table has in-frame clones only and misses some. The sample has around 110,000 clones, around 94% seen once. The sequence was obtained from an adult who received the AZD1222 COVID-19 vaccine. J is TRBJ2-1 and V is TRBV10-1; D is unresolved. The specimen was peripheral blood, collected 28 days after the second AZD1222 dose. The DNA of the CDR3 is TGCGCCAGCAGTGATTTCAGCTCCTACAATGAGCAGTTCTTC. Its protein is CASSDFSSYNEQFF.